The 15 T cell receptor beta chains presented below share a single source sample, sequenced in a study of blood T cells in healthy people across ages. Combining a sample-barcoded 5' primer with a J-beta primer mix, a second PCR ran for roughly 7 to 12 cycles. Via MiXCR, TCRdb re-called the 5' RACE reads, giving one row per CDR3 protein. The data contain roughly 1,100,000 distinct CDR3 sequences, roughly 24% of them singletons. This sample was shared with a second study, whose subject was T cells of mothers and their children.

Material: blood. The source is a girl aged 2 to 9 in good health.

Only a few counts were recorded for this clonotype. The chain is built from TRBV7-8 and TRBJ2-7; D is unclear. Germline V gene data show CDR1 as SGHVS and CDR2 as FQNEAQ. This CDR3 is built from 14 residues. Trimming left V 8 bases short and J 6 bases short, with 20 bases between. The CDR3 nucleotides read TGTGCCAGCCCGACCCGTTCCAAGTTCGGCGAGCAGTACTTC. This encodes CASPTRSKFGEQYF.

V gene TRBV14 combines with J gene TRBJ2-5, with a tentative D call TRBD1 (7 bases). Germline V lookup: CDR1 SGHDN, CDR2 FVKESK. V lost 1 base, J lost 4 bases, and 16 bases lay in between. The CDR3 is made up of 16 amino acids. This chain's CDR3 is CASSQGNRGGGETQYF. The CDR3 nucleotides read TGTGCCAGCAGCCAAGGGAACAGGGGAGGAGGAGAGACCCAGTACTTC.

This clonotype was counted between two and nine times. The CDR3 region is CATSGLSGGDMNEQFF. The CDR3 DNA follows: TGTGCCACCAGTGGCCTTAGCGGGGGGGATATGAATGAGCAGTTCTTC. The genes are TRBV24-1 and TRBJ2-5, with 11 bases fitting TRBD2. TRBJ2-1 explains the end of the DNA better; the J call may be wrong. The CDR3 covers 16 residues. Germline V gene lookup returns CDR1 KGHDR and CDR2 SFDVKD.

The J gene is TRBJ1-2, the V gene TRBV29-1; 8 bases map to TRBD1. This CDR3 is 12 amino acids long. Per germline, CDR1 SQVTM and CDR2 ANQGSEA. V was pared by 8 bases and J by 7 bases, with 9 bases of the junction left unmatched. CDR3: CSTSLTGGGYTF. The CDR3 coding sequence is TGCAGCACCTCCCTCACAGGGGGTGGCTACACCTTC.

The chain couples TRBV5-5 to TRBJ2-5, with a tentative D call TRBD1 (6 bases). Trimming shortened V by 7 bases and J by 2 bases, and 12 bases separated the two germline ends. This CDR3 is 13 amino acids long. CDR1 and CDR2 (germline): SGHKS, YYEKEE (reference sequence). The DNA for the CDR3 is TGTGCCAGCGGGAAACAGGGTCAAGAGACCCAGTACTTC. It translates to CASGKQGQETQYF.

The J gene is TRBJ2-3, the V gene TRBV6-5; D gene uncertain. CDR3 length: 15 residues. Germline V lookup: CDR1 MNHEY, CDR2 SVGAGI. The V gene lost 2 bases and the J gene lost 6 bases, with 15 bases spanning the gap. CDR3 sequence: CASSYSSLYTDTQYF. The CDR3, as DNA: TGTGCCAGCAGTTACAGCTCCCTATACACGGATACGCAGTATTTT.

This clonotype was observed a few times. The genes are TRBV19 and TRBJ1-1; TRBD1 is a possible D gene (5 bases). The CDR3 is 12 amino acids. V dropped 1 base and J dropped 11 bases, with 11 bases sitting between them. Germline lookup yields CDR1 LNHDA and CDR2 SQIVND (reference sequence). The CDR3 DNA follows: TGTGCCAGTAGTATAGTCGACAGAGAGGCTTTCTTT. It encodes CASSIVDREAFF.

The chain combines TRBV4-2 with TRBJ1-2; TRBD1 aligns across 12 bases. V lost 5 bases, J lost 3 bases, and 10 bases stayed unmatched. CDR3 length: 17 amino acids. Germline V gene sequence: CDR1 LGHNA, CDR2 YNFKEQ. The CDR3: CASSKTGTGGPDYGYTF. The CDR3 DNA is TGTGCCAGCAGCAAAACCGGGACAGGGGGCCCTGACTATGGCTACACCTTC.

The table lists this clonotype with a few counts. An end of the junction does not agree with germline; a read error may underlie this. The CDR3 nucleotides read TGCGCCAGCAGCTTGGGATACCAAAGTGCAACTAATGAAAAACTGTTCTTT. As protein: CASSLGYQSATNEKLFF. This rearrangement joins TRBV5-1 to TRBJ1-4; D not certain. Germline CDR1 is SGHRS and CDR2 is YFSETQ. The CDR3 sequence is 17 residues long. The full variable domain, rest sourced from reference TRBV5-1 and TRBJ1-4, is KAGVTQTPRYLIKTRGQQVTLSCSPISGHRSVSWYQQTPGQGLQFLFEYFSETQRNKGNFPGRFSGRQFSNSRSEMNVSTLELGDSALYLCASSLGYQSATNEKLFFGSGTQLSVL.

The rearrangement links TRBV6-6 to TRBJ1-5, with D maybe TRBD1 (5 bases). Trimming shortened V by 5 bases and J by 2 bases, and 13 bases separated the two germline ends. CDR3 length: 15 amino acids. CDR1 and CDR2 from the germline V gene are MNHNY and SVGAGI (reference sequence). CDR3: CASSTGVGGNQPQHF. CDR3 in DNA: TGTGCCAGCAGTACGGGGGTGGGAGGCAATCAGCCCCAGCATTTT.

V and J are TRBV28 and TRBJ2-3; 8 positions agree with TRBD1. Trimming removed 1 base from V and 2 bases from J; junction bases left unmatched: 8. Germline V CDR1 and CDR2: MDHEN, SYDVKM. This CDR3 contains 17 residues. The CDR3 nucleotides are TGTGCCAGCAGTTTATTCTTAGGGACAGGATACACAGATACGCAGTATTTT. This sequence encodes CASSLFLGTGYTDTQYF.

The CDR3 loop is CASSLSSGLIQPQHF. CDR3 coding DNA: TGTGCCAGCAGTTTATCTTCGGGATTGATACAGCCCCAGCATTTT. The rearrangement links TRBV12-3 or TRBV12-4 to TRBJ1-5; D gene ambiguous. This CDR3 spans 15 amino acids. V lost 2 bases to trimming and J lost 7 bases, with 15 bases between them.

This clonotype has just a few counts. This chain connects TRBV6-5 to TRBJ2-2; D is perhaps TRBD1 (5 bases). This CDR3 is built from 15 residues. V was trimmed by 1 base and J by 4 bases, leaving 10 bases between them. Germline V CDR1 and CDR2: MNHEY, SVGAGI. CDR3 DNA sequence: TGTGCCAGCAGTTACTTCAGGGATCTCACCGGGGAGCTGTTTTTT. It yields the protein CASSYFRDLTGELFF.

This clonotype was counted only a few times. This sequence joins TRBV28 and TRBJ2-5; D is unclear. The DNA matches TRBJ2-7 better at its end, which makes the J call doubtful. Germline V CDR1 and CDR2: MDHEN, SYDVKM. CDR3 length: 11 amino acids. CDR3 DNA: TGTGCCAGCTGTAATTCTTACGAGCAGTACTTC. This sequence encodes CASCNSYEQYF.

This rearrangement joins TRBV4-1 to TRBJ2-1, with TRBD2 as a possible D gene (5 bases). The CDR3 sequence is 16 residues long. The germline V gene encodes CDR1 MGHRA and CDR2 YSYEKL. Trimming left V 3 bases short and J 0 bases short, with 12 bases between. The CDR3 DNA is TGCGCCAGCAGCCAGGCCTTAGCGATCTCCTACAATGAGCAGTTCTTC. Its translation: CASSQALAISYNEQFF.